What follows is one TCR beta chain and its context. TCRdb's table, derived via immunoSEQ multiplex PCR, lists solely in-frame clones and lacks some. Found here are 250,000 or so clones, 88% of them singletons; the top ten hold around 0.91%. This entry is derived from a study of blood T cell repertoires in COVID-19. V was cut by 5 bases and J by 5 bases, with 22 bases left in between. The CDR3 runs to 16 residues. In germline, CDR1 is SGHTA, CDR2 FQGTGA. This clonotype originated in a woman aged 40 to 50 who had recovered from COVID-19. The specimen sequenced was peripheral blood. V usage is TRBV7-3 and J usage is TRBJ2-7; D is perhaps TRBD2 (5 bases). The CDR3 DNA is TGTGCCAGCAGCCGAGACCGCGCAAGAGGGCTGGACGAGCAGTACTTC. Residues: CASSRDRARGLDEQYF.